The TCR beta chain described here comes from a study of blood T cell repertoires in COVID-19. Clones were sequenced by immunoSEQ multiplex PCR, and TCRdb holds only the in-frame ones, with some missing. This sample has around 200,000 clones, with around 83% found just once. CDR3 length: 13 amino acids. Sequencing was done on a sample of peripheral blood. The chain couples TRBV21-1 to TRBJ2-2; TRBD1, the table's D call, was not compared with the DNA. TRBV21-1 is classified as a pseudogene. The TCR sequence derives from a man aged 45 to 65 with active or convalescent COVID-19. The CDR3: CASNRRNTGELFF. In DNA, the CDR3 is TGTGCCAGCAACAGGAGGAACACCGGGGAGCTGTTTTTT.